The 24 T cell receptor beta chains below were found in one sample sequenced in a study of early T cells in non-severe SARS-CoV-2 infection. TCRdb re-derived calls from the 5' RACE reads in MiXCR, one entry per CDR3 protein. The sample yields around 99,000 distinct CDR3 sequences, 8.5% to 14% seen once. Specimen: whole blood. These receptors came from an adult who was a healthcare worker with PCR-confirmed SARS-CoV-2 infection or an uninfected control (not recorded which).

This clonotype was seen a few times. CDR3 protein: CASSPIHSNQPQHF. The CDR3 DNA is TGTGCCAGCAGTCCGATTCATAGCAATCAGCCCCAGCATTTT. The chain couples TRBV25-1 to TRBJ1-5; no definite D call. CDR3 size: 14 residues. The germline V and J ends were trimmed by 5 bases and 0 bases, with 8 bases remaining between them. CDR1 and CDR2 (germline): MGHDK, SYGVNS.

The chain uses TRBV7-9 and TRBJ2-3, with D maybe TRBD1 (5 bases). Trimming removed 4 bases at V and 2 bases at J, with 10 bases between. CDR1 is SEHNR, CDR2 FQNEAQ, per germline (reference sequence). CDR3 size: 14 residues. Written as DNA, the CDR3 is TGTGCCAGCAGCTGGGTGACAGACACAGATACGCAGTATTTT. This sequence encodes CASSWVTDTDTQYF.

This clonotype was seen only a few times. The V call is TRBV19, the J call TRBJ1-4; D perhaps matches TRBD1 (5 bases). There are 16 residues in the CDR3. The germline CDR1 and CDR2 sequences are LNHDA and SQIVND (reference sequence). Trimming removed 7 bases from V and 3 bases from J, with 18 bases in between. The CDR3 loop is CASTLGAGYANEKLFF. As DNA, the CDR3 is TGTGCCAGTACCCTAGGGGCGGGGTACGCTAATGAAAAACTGTTTTTT.

This clonotype was recorded at least ten times. The rearrangement joins TRBV7-3 to TRBJ2-5; no clear D. The V end lost 4 bases, the J end lost 1 base, and 7 bases lay between the germline ends. CDR3 length: 13 residues. Germline CDR1 SGHTA, CDR2 FQGTGA. In nucleotides, the CDR3 is TGTGCCAGCAGCTACCAACTCCAAGAGACCCAGTACTTC. Its translation is CASSYQLQETQYF.

This clonotype was seen only once. This chain links TRBV28 with TRBJ2-7; either TRBD1 or TRBD2 may fit D (5 bases each). CDR3 length equals 14 residues. Germline assignment: CDR1 MDHEN and CDR2 SYDVKM. The V end was cut by 5 bases, the J end by 4 bases, with 15 bases between. The CDR3 sequence is CASSPPGLGYEQYF. The CDR3 nucleotides read TGTGCCAGCAGTCCCCCGGGGCTAGGGTACGAGCAGTACTTC.

This clonotype was picked up many times. J is TRBJ1-4 and V is TRBV7-8; D is unclear. The CDR3 consists of 14 residues. Germline CDR1 and CDR2: SGHVS and FQNEAQ. V shed 0 bases and J shed 3 bases, with 5 bases lying between them. The CDR3 sequence: CASSLAGPNEKLFF. The DNA of the CDR3 is TGTGCCAGCAGCTTAGCAGGGCCTAATGAAAAACTGTTTTTT.

This clonotype has just a few counts. This chain connects TRBV7-8 to TRBJ1-1, with 7 bases fitting TRBD1. CDR1 and CDR2 (germline): SGHVS, FQNEAQ. The CDR3 consists of 15 residues. J was trimmed by 3 bases and V by 4 bases; bases with no gene match: 8. In nucleotides, the CDR3 is TGTGCCAGCAGCTCCGTTACTGGGACAGACACTGAAGCTTTCTTT. It encodes CASSSVTGTDTEAFF.

This clonotype was counted only a few times. This chain uses TRBV19 with TRBJ2-5; 14 nucleotides line up with TRBD2. This CDR3 region has 15 residues. V gave up 5 bases and J gave up 2 bases; unmatched junction bases: 1. The germline CDR1 and CDR2 sequences are LNHDA and SQIVND (reference sequence). CDR3 region: CASSRLAGGQETQYF. CDR3 in DNA: TGTGCCAGTAGTCGACTAGCGGGAGGGCAAGAGACCCAGTACTTC.

The V and J genes are TRBV20-1 and TRBJ1-6; 10 bases are shared with TRBD1. CDR1 and CDR2 (germline): DFQATT, SNEGSKA (reference sequence). The CDR3 runs 16 residues. With 0 bases clipped from V and 8 bases from J, the junction kept 7 bases outside the gene matches. CDR3: CSAREGQGTIDSPLHF. The DNA of the CDR3 is TGCAGTGCTAGAGAGGGACAGGGGACAATTGATTCACCCCTCCACTTT.

A few counts support this clonotype. The genes are TRBV5-6 and TRBJ2-7, with 9 bases that match TRBD2. J lost 0 bases, V lost 2 bases, and 3 bases had no gene match. CDR1 and CDR2 (germline): SGHDT, YYEEEE. There are 15 residues in the CDR3. The CDR3 coding sequence is TGTGCCAGCAGCTTAAGCGGGAGGCACTCCTACGAGCAGTACTTC. Translation: CASSLSGRHSYEQYF.

In its sample, this clonotype was seen many times. The chain is built from TRBV20-1 and TRBJ2-7, with D perhaps TRBD2 (5 bases). The CDR3 has 16 residues. Germline V gene data show CDR1 as DFQATT and CDR2 as SNEGSKA (reference sequence). V shed 2 bases and J shed 4 bases, with 21 bases lying between them. In nucleotides, the CDR3 is TGCAGTGCTAGACGCCGAACGATACTAGTTCTATACGAGCAGTACTTC. Amino acids: CSARRRTILVLYEQYF.

This clonotype was picked up a small number of times. J is TRBJ1-1 and V is TRBV3-1, with D hard to call. V shed 3 bases and J shed 8 bases, with 7 bases lying between them. Germline V gives CDR1 LGHDT, CDR2 YNNKEL (reference sequence). CDR3 length: 11 amino acids. As DNA, the CDR3 is TGTGCCAGCAGCCAGTCTGGGGAAGCTTTCTTT. Translating gives CASSQSGEAFF.

The table lists this clonotype with a few counts. The chain combines TRBV12-3 or TRBV12-4 with TRBJ1-1; tentatively, D is TRBD1 (5 bases). The CDR3 extends over 14 amino acids. Trimming left V 3 bases short and J 3 bases short, with 11 bases between. The DNA of the CDR3 is TGTGCCAGCAGTTTCCCAGGGAGTGACACTGAAGCTTTCTTT. This gives the protein CASSFPGSDTEAFF.

The CDR3 is CASRQGSTGELFF. The CDR3 DNA follows: TGTGCCAGCAGGCAGGGTAGTACCGGGGAGCTGTTTTTT. V usage is TRBV28 and J usage is TRBJ2-2, with a tentative D call TRBD1 (5 bases). The V and J ends lost 6 bases and 5 bases respectively, with 10 bases between them. The CDR3 is made up of 13 amino acids. Germline V lookup: CDR1 MDHEN, CDR2 SYDVKM.

This clonotype has a count of ten or more. The chain joins TRBV30 to TRBJ1-1, with 9 positions matching TRBD1. V lost 5 bases to trimming and J lost 4 bases; unmatched junction nucleotides: 11. CDR3 size: 15 residues. CDR1 and CDR2 (germline): GTSNPN, SVGIG (reference sequence). CDR3: CAWAELEQGATEAFF. The CDR3 DNA is TGTGCCTGGGCTGAGCTTGAACAGGGGGCCACTGAAGCTTTCTTT.

This clonotype was detected ten times or more. The rearrangement uses TRBV30 and TRBJ2-5; D is uncertain. Trimming cost V 2 bases and J 4 bases, with 11 bases left between them. This CDR3 has 13 residues. CDR1 is GTSNPN and CDR2 is SVGIG in the germline V gene (reference sequence). CDR3 DNA sequence: TGTGCCTGGAGTATGAGTTTTGGAGAGACCCAGTACTTC. Translation: CAWSMSFGETQYF.

On this clonotype itself: This may arise from a read error, as a much more abundant clone is one base away. The chain couples TRBV12-3 or TRBV12-4 to TRBJ2-1; D call uncertain. The CDR3 consists of 12 residues. V lost 7 bases and J 12 bases, leaving 16 bases between the germline ends. Written as DNA, the CDR3 is TGTGCCAGCACCACGTATGAAACCCCGCAGTTCTTC. It specifies CASTTYETPQFF.

This clonotype came up once. A read error may explain this, as a much larger clone is one base away. The chain recombines TRBV10-3 with TRBJ2-1, with a weak D call TRBD1 (6 bases). V was shortened by 2 bases and J by 5 bases, with 13 bases between the two germline ends. The length of the CDR3 is 15 residues. Germline V CDR1 and CDR2: ENHRY, SYGVKD. CDR3 residues: CAISETGLPHNEQFF. In DNA, the CDR3 is TGTGCCATCAGTGAGACAGGGCTCCCCCACAATGAGCAGTTCTTC.

This clonotype was found many times. The chain joins TRBV24-1 to TRBJ1-1; D remains unclear. V shed 7 bases and J shed 2 bases, with 10 bases lying between them. Germline V gene sequence: CDR1 KGHDR, CDR2 SFDVKD. The CDR3 totals 13 residues. The DNA of the CDR3 is TGTGCCACCAGATCAGAGTTTAACACTGAAGCTTTCTTT. This codes for CATRSEFNTEAFF.

This clonotype was found many times. The rearrangement joins TRBV5-6 to TRBJ1-2; possible D gene TRBD1, 5 bases. The CDR3 is 13 amino acids. Germline CDR1 SGHDT, CDR2 YYEEEE. The V end was cut by 1 base, the J end by 6 bases, with 10 bases between. The CDR3 is CASSLRQGDGYTF. As DNA, the CDR3 is TGTGCCAGCAGCTTGCGGCAGGGCGATGGCTACACCTTC.

At least ten counts were recorded for this clonotype. Here the CDR3 reads CASSFKPGGASYEQYF. The CDR3, as DNA: TGTGCCAGCAGTTTTAAACCGGGGGGCGCGTCCTACGAGCAGTACTTC. The genes are TRBV28 and TRBJ2-7; D perhaps matches TRBD2 (7 bases). The V gene's germline CDR1 is MDHEN and CDR2 SYDVKM. The CDR3 contains 16 residues. V lost 3 bases, J lost 1 base, and 16 bases lay in between.

This clonotype occurred many times. The chain employs TRBV9 and TRBJ2-1; 13 positions match TRBD2. The CDR3 sequence is 15 residues long. The V and J ends lost 5 bases and 6 bases, in that order; junction bases with no gene match: 5. The germline CDR1 and CDR2 sequences are SGDLS and YYNGEE. The CDR3 DNA reads TGTGCCAGCAGTAGGACTAGCGGGAGCGGCAATGAGCAGTTCTTC. The encoded protein is CASSRTSGSGNEQFF.

V and J are TRBV7-9 and TRBJ2-1; D assignment may be TRBD1 or TRBD2 (6 bases each). This CDR3 contains 13 residues. Germline V lookup: CDR1 SEHNR, CDR2 FQNEAQ (reference sequence). Trimming removed 3 bases at V and 8 bases at J, with 11 bases between. The CDR3 loop is CASSFKGGDEQFF. CDR3 bases: TGTGCCAGCAGCTTCAAGGGGGGCGATGAGCAGTTCTTC. Drawing the rest from reference TRBV7-9 and TRBJ2-1, the complete variable domain is DTGVSQNPRHKITKRGQNVTFRCDPISEHNRLYWYRQTLGQGPEFLTYFQNEAQLEKSRLLSDRFSAERPKGSFSTLEIQRTEQGDSAMYLCASSFKGGDEQFFGPGTRLTVL.

The sample holds many counts of this clonotype. The CDR3 spells CASSLRRVKETQYF. CDR3 coding DNA: TGTGCCAGCAGTTTAAGGCGTGTAAAAGAGACCCAGTACTTC. The V gene is TRBV12-3 or TRBV12-4, the J gene TRBJ2-5, with D hard to call. The V end lost 2 bases, the J end lost 3 bases, and 10 bases lay between the germline ends. CDR3 length: 14 residues.